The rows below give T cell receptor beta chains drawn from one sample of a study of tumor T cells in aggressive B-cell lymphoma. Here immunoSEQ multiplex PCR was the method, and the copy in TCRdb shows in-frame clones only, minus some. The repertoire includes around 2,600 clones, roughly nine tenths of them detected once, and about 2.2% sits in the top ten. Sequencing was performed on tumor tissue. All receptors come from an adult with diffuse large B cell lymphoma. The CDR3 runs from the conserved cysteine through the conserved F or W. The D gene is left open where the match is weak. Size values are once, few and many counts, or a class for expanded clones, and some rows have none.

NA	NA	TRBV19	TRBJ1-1	TGTGCCAGTAGTATTTTGGGGGCCACTGAAGCTTTCTTT	CASSILGATEAFF
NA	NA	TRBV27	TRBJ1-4	TGTGCCAGCAGTTTTGGGGGGAGCGAAAAACTGTTTTTT	CASSFGGSEKLFF
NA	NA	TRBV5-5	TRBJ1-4	TGTGCCAGCAGCCGACCTTCCGAACGAGGGAATGAAAAACTGTTTTTT	CASSRPSERGNEKLFF
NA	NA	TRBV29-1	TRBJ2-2	TGCAGCGTTGGAACAGGGTCCGGGGAGCTGTTTTTT	CSVGTGSGELFF
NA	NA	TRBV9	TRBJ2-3	TGTGCCAGCAGCGTCAATACGAGAGGGGATACGCAGTATTTT	CASSVNTRGDTQYF
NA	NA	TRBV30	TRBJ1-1	TGTGCCTGGAGTTCAGGAAAACCTGGCACTGAAGCTTTCTTT	CAWSSGKPGTEAFF
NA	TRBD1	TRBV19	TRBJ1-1	TGTGCCACCCGACAGGGACCCTCCACTGAAGCTTTCTTT	CATRQGPSTEAFF
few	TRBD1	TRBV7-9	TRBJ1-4	TGTGCCTCAGGGGGAGGTACTAATGAAAAACTGTTTTTT	CASGGGTNEKLFF
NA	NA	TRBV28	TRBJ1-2	TGTGCCAGCCCTAGCTCCGGGACATATGGCTACACCTTC	CASPSSGTYGYTF
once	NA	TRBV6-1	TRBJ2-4	TGTGCCAGCAGTGGGGGGGATGGCGTGGCCAAAAACATTCAGTACTTC	CASSGGDGVAKNIQYF
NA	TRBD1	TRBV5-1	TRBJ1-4	TGCGCCAGCAGCCCAGGGACAGGGGGGGAAAAACTGTTTTTT	CASSPGTGGEKLFF
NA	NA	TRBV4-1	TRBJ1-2	TGCGCCAGCAGCCAAGATCCGGGTCCCTATGGCTACACCTTC	CASSQDPGPYGYTF
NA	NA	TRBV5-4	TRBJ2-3	TGTGCCAGCAGCTTGGCAGGAGATACGCAGTATTTT	CASSLAGDTQYF
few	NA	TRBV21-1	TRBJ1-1	TGTGCCAGCTTCGGGGTACTGAACACTGAAGCTTTCTTT	CASFGVLNTEAFF
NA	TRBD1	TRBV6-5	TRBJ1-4	TGTGCCAGCAGAAGTAGAGGGGGCGCGAGTGAAAAACTGTTTTTT	CASRSRGGASEKLFF
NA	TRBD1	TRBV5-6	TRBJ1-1	TGTGCCAGCAGCTTGGTGGGGACAGGGACTGAAGCTTTCTTT	CASSLVGTGTEAFF
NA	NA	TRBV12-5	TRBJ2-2	TGTGCTAGTGGCCATCCACATGGCGGGGAGCTGTTTTTT	CASGHPHGGELFF